This entry lists 20 T cell receptor beta chains sequenced from one sample in a study of blood T cell repertoires in COVID-19. Sequencing used immunoSEQ multiplex PCR; TCRdb keeps in-frame clones, though not all of them. This sample yields roughly 40,000 clones, of which around 88% are seen a single time; 44% belongs to the top ten. What was sequenced was peripheral blood. Receptor source: a woman older than 75 with active or convalescent COVID-19.

This chain connects TRBV9 to TRBJ2-3; D is perhaps TRBD2 (6 bases). The V end was cut by 3 bases, the J end by 0 bases, with 8 bases between. The CDR3 loop spans 14 amino acids. Germline V CDR1 and CDR2: SGDLS, YYNGEE. The CDR3, as DNA: TGTGCCAGCAGCGGGGGGACTAGCACAGATACGCAGTATTTT. It is translated as CASSGGTSTDTQYF.

The J gene is TRBJ2-3, the V gene TRBV24-1; TRBD2 aligns across 8 bases. This CDR3 is 17 amino acids long. Unmatched junction bases numbered 12, after V lost 2 bases and J lost 6 bases. Germline-derived CDR1 and CDR2 are KGHDR and SFDVKD. In nucleotides, the CDR3 is TGTGCCACCAGTGATTCTCCGGGAGGGCCTTTGATGGATACGCAGTATTTT. It yields the protein CATSDSPGGPLMDTQYF.

The V and J genes are TRBV6-5 and TRBJ1-6; D gene uncertain. CDR1 is MNHEY and CDR2 is SVGAGI in the germline V gene. This CDR3 spans 15 amino acids. Trimming took 2 bases from V and 7 from J, leaving 12 bases between them. The CDR3 spells CASSYTQEGNSPLHF. CDR3 bases: TGTGCCAGCAGTTACACTCAGGAGGGCAATTCACCCCTCCACTTT.

The chain combines TRBV28 with TRBJ1-6; D ambiguous. Germline CDR1 reads MDHEN; CDR2 reads SYDVKM. The ends were cut back, 3 bases at V and 7 bases at J, with 4 bases in the middle. There are 12 residues in the CDR3. The CDR3 DNA reads TGTGCCAGCAGTTTCCAGAATTCACCCCTCCACTTT. Protein product: CASSFQNSPLHF. Variable domain in full (rest from reference TRBV28 and TRBJ1-6): DVKVTQSSRYLVKRTGEKVFLECVQDMDHENMFWYRQDPGLGLRLIYFSYDVKMKEKGDIPEGYSVSREKKERFSLILESASTNQTSMYLCASSFQNSPLHFGNGTRLTVT.

The chain links TRBV11-2 to TRBJ1-4, with TRBD1 matching 8 bases. With V trimmed by 1 base and J by 8 bases, 0 bases remained unmatched. The length of the CDR3 is 13 residues. The germline CDR1 and CDR2 sequences are SGHAT and FQNNGV. In DNA, the CDR3 is TGTGCCAGCAGCTTAGGACAGGGGGAAAAACTGTTTTTT. As protein: CASSLGQGEKLFF.

The rearrangement joins TRBV24-1 to TRBJ2-1, with D unresolved. CDR1 and CDR2 from the germline V gene are KGHDR and SFDVKD. The CDR3 length is 17 residues. The germline V and J ends were trimmed by 3 bases and 8 bases, with 22 bases remaining between them. CDR3 region: CATSDPRGGARADEQFF. The CDR3 DNA reads TGTGCCACCAGTGATCCGCGAGGCGGCGCCCGCGCGGATGAGCAGTTCTTC.

The chain joins TRBV11-3 to TRBJ2-3, with 7 bases fitting TRBD2. From germline, CDR1 is SGHNT and CDR2 YENEEA. Trimming removed 4 bases from V and 3 bases from J; junction bases left unmatched: 7. The CDR3 length is 15 residues. This CDR3 reads CASSSSGTTTDTQYF. The CDR3 DNA reads TGTGCCAGCAGCTCGTCCGGGACTACAACAGATACGCAGTATTTT. Looking up the rest from reference TRBV11-3 and TRBJ2-3 gives the full variable domain: EAGVVQSPRYKIIEKKQPVAFWCNPISGHNTLYWYLQNLGQGPELLIRYENEEAVDDSQLPKDRFSAERLKGVDSTLKIQPAELGDSAVYLCASSSSGTTTDTQYFGPGTRLTVL.

This chain joins TRBV5-1 and TRBJ2-7; 8 nucleotides agree with TRBD1. V was clipped by 2 bases and J by 2 bases; unmatched bases: 0. The CDR3 is 13 amino acids. The germline gives CDR1 SGHRS, CDR2 YFSETQ. The CDR3 here is CASSLQGAYEQYF. DNA for the CDR3: TGCGCCAGCAGCTTACAGGGGGCCTACGAGCAGTACTTC. The full variable domain, in which reference TRBV5-1 and TRBJ2-7 provide the parts outside the CDR3, is KAGVTQTPRYLIKTRGQQVTLSCSPISGHRSVSWYQQTPGQGLQFLFEYFSETQRNKGNFPGRFSGRQFSNSRSEMNVSTLELGDSALYLCASSLQGAYEQYFGPGTRLTVT.

This chain joins TRBV30 and TRBJ2-7; D ambiguous. The CDR3 covers 11 residues. Germline-derived CDR1 and CDR2 are GTSNPN and SVGIG (reference sequence). Trimming took 0 bases from V and 6 from J, leaving 6 bases between them. The CDR3 here is CAWSVSREQYF. CDR3 nucleotides: TGTGCCTGGAGTGTATCTCGCGAGCAGTACTTC.

CDR3 amino acids: CASSPGGTEAFF. The CDR3 DNA sequence: TGTGCCAGCAGCCCAGGGGGGACTGAAGCTTTCTTT. The genes are TRBV13 and TRBJ1-1; TRBD1 agrees at 7 bases. This CDR3 is built from 12 residues. Germline loops: CDR1 PRHDT, CDR2 FYEKMQ (reference sequence). The junction had 2 bases not matched to a gene; V was cut back by 5 bases and J by 5 bases.

The V and J genes are TRBV28 and TRBJ2-1; D is unclear. From germline, CDR1 is MDHEN and CDR2 SYDVKM. This CDR3 contains 15 residues. V was trimmed by 7 bases and J by 0 bases, leaving 13 bases between them. Here the CDR3 reads CASISLRVSYNEQFF. As DNA, the CDR3 is TGTGCCAGCATCTCCCTGAGAGTCTCCTACAATGAGCAGTTCTTC.

The chain recombines TRBV5-5 with TRBJ2-2; TRBD1 matches 9 bases. The CDR3 consists of 15 residues. Germline CDR1 SGHKS, CDR2 YYEKEE (reference sequence). V shed 5 bases and J 3 bases; nucleotides not matched to a gene: 5. The CDR3 coding sequence is TGTGCCAGCAGTTCCCGGACAGGGGACACCGGGGAGCTGTTTTTT. Translation: CASSSRTGDTGELFF.

This chain joins TRBV29-1 and TRBJ1-1, with D perhaps matching TRBD1 (6 bases). There are 13 residues in the CDR3. Germline CDR1 and CDR2: SQVTM and ANQGSEA. The ends were cut back, 3 bases at V and 7 bases at J, with 15 bases in the middle. CDR3 loop: CSVEGAGESEAFF. The CDR3 nucleotides read TGCAGCGTTGAGGGGGCAGGGGAAAGTGAAGCTTTCTTT. Looking up the rest from reference TRBV29-1 and TRBJ1-1 gives the full variable domain: SAVISQKPSRDICQRGTSLTIQCQVDSQVTMMFWYRQQPGQSLTLIATANQGSEATYESGFVIDKFPISRPNLTFSTLTVSNMSPEDSSIYLCSVEGAGESEAFFGQGTRLTVV.

By sample share, this clone is medium-sized. The chain employs TRBV28 and TRBJ1-1; 7 bases agree with TRBD1. Germline V gene data show CDR1 as MDHEN and CDR2 as SYDVKM. J was trimmed by 2 bases and V by 9 bases; bases with no gene match: 9. The CDR3 covers 14 residues. CDR3 amino acids: CASRLTGLNTEAFF. In nucleotides, the CDR3 is TGTGCCAGTAGACTGACAGGGTTAAACACTGAAGCTTTCTTT.

The chain recombines TRBV4-3 with TRBJ1-1, with 7 bases aligning to TRBD1. Germline CDR1 is LGHNA and CDR2 is YSLEER. This CDR3 spans 14 amino acids. Trimming at V came to 4 bases and at J to 0 bases, leaving 2 bases not matched to a gene. The CDR3 protein is CASSPGQMNTEAFF. In DNA, the CDR3 is TGCGCCAGCAGCCCGGGACAGATGAACACTGAAGCTTTCTTT.

CDR3 sequence: CSVARSGDYGYTF. The DNA of the CDR3 is TGCAGCGTTGCTAGATCAGGGGACTATGGCTACACCTTC. The chain joins TRBV29-1 to TRBJ1-2, with D perhaps TRBD1 (6 bases). The V gene's germline CDR1 is SQVTM and CDR2 ANQGSEA. The CDR3 sequence is 13 residues long. Deletions cut 4 bases from V and 3 bases from J, with 12 bases between.

The V call is TRBV29-1, the J call TRBJ2-1, with 12 bases identical to TRBD2. This CDR3 comprises 19 residues. Germline CDR1 and CDR2: SQVTM and ANQGSEA. J gave up 0 bases and V 6 bases, and 15 bases lay outside the gene matches. Written as DNA, the CDR3 is TGCAGCGTCAATCAGGTCGGACTAGCGGGGACCAGCTCCTACAATGAGCAGTTCTTC. Protein product: CSVNQVGLAGTSSYNEQFF.

This clone showed up just a few times. The chain carries TRBV3-1 (or the pseudogene TRBV3-2) and TRBJ1-1, with 8 bases aligning to TRBD1. This CDR3 contains 14 residues. The V segment lost 5 bases and the J segment 1 base; nucleotides outside the gene matches: 3. Germline V gene lookup returns CDR1 LGHDT and CDR2 YNNKEL (reference sequence). CDR3 loop: CASSSTGGNTEAFF. The CDR3 DNA reads as TGTGCCAGCAGCTCTACAGGGGGGAACACTGAAGCTTTCTTT.

J is TRBJ2-7 and V is TRBV5-1; 10 bases fit TRBD1. The CDR3 contains 16 residues. V trimming: 4 bases; J trimming: 0 bases; junction bases outside the gene matches: 7. Per germline, CDR1 SGHRS and CDR2 YFSETQ. CDR3 residues: CASSPGGQGPSYEQYF. CDR3 DNA: TGCGCCAGCAGCCCGGGGGGACAGGGGCCCTCCTACGAGCAGTACTTC.

The V gene is TRBV6-1, the J gene TRBJ1-5; D unresolved. V gave up 2 bases and J gave up 3 bases, with 11 bases separating them. The length of the CDR3 is 15 residues. Germline V lookup: CDR1 MNHNS, CDR2 SASEGT. CDR3 sequence (DNA): TGTGCCAGCAGTGAATGGGGAGGGCCCAATCAGCCCCAGCATTTT. Its protein is CASSEWGGPNQPQHF.